The TCR beta chain described here comes from a study of T cell responses to AZD1222 COVID-19 vaccine (dated by TCRdb to the early 2020s). Some background on the complete study: Because spike-specific TCR depth and breadth did not differ between the two schedules, AZD1222 recipients who got a second dose at roughly 4 weeks were pooled with those who got a second dose at roughly 12 weeks. A total of about 250 trial participants underwent TCR sequencing, of whom some 200 had received two doses of AZD1222 and about 25 had received two doses of the MenACWY control vaccine. Trial participants were enrolled into age subgroups of 18-55, 56-69 and 70-plus years, which contained approximately 150, 30 and 60 TCR-sequenced participants, respectively.

General study outcomes and caveats: Most participants were white British and females outnumbered males, and the authors suggested that clonal diversity may have been underestimated. Conclusions about previously exposed vaccinees were limited because only five to seven AZD1222 recipients were SARS-CoV-2 seropositive at baseline. Epitopes outside the regions mutated in the B.1.351 and B.1.1.7 variants were reportedly recognized by nearly half of the unique spike-specific TCRs. Because no day 14 peak-response samples were available, repertoires were characterized only after the peak T cell response. The 56-69-year group was small, and its depth increase did not reach significance, likely because of low power. The whole spike protein was spanned by vaccine-associated CD4 TCRs, and dominant responses were seen in regions 160-218 and 743-854. After two AZD1222 doses, both the breadth and the depth of spike-specific TCRs were significantly higher than at day 0 and than in MenACWY recipients.

Trimming removed 1 base from V and 6 bases from J, leaving 12 bases between the germline ends. The germline V gene (reference sequence) sets CDR1 to LGHDT and CDR2 to YNNKEL. Inclusive of the bounding cysteine and phenylalanine, the CDR3 is 14 residues long. Just CDR3 DNA is preserved here, 42 bases in frame from base 1. Taken with the paper, the label for time point translates to: baseline before first vaccination. Vaccinee samples came from UK trials COV001 and COV002, including a single-blind randomized controlled phase 2/3 trial of AZD1222 (ChAdOx1 nCoV-19) in healthy adults. Trial participant PBMC samples were collected at day 0 and day 28 after the second dose for TCRbeta chain sequencing. The CDR3 regions of human TCRbeta chains were analyzed by immunosequencing. Regarding the original processing steps: TCRs in the repertoires were compared against a reference library of SARS-CoV-2-specific TCRs that had been generated with the MIRA antigen-specificity platform. Breadth was defined as the fraction of unique TCRs that were SARS-CoV-2-associated. Depth was defined as the fraction of total T cells that were SARS-CoV-2-associated. Using the MIRA data, each spike-specific TCR was assigned both to the spike region to which the TCR was reactive and to a CD4 or CD8 class. Log10-transformed breadth and depth values were compared by one-way ANOVA with Sidak's multiple comparisons tests. TCRdb took this table from immuneACCESS and kept in-frame rearrangements with V and J called. Such tables lack part of the clones; where checked against another copy, unresolved V genes explain under half of the gap, and the rest is unexplained. D and trimming were read from the DNA, whereas the V and J calls and clone size are those reported in that table. The sample data list 100,000 or so clones, and 92% of these were observed just once. The leading ten clones occupy approximately 1.3% of the sample.

Concerning this clone: No cognate antigen has been identified for it. The input lacks base qualities; no much larger clone sits a single base away.

This material consisted of peripheral blood, taken on day 0 of AZD1222 vaccination. The sequence links TRBV3-1 (or the pseudogene TRBV3-2) to TRBJ1-2; 6 matching bases give a weak D call of TRBD1. The clonotype comes from an adult in good health. The bases are TGTGCCAGCAGCCAAGGAGTGGCAGGGGATGGCTACACCTTC. It translates as CASSQGVAGDGYTF.